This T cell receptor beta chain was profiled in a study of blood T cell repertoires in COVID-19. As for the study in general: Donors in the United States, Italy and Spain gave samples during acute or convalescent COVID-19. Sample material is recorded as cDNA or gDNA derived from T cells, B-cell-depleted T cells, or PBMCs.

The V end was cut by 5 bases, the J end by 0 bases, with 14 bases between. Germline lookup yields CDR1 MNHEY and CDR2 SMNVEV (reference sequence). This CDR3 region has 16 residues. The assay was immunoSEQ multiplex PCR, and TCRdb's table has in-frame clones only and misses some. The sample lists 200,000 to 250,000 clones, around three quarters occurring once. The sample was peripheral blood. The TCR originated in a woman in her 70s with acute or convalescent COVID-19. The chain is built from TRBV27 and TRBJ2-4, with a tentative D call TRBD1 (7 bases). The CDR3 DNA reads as TGTGCCAGCAGTCGGGGGACAGAACTAGCCAAAAACATTCAGTACTTC. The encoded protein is CASSRGTELAKNIQYF.